This section outlines one T cell receptor (beta chain) sequence together with its context. Its antigen is not yet known. Base quality data are lacking; no much larger clone is found one base away. Systemically healthy Caucasian individuals from Russia, some 38 in total and aged about 6 to 100 years, were included as donors. Around 9.9 milliliters of peripheral blood were collected from each donor into EDTA-treated Vacutainer tubes. Ficoll-Paque density-gradient centrifugation was used to isolate PBMCs, with at least 7 million per sample. Total RNA was extracted from PBMCs with Trizol reagent, with at least 5 micrograms obtained per sample. For every donor, an aliquot of PBMCs went through flow cytometry to measure the percentages of naive CD45RAhigh/CD27high T cells. From the cysteine up to the phenylalanine, the CDR3 has a length of 14 residues. Only CDR3 DNA is held: 42 bases, read in frame from base 1. The V end gives up 7 bases and the J end 1 base, leaving 4 bases in the junction not matched to a gene. Via the germline V gene, CDR1 is SNHLY and CDR2 FYNNEI.

This sample is part of a study of blood T cells in healthy people across ages (dated by TCRdb to between 2015 and 2017). Regarding the complete study: Template switching captured roughly one uniquely barcoded TCR beta cDNA molecule per two T cells in model experiments. Age-related changes in TCR beta repertoire diversity were measured in the study by deep sequencing normalized with unique cDNA molecular identifiers. Donors were grouped into four age groups: young (average 16 years), middle-aged (about 38), aged (62) and long-lived (82). To avoid experimental bias, donors of different ages were spread randomly across the sequencing lanes. The study analyzed two additional independent replicas of 1 million unique cDNA reads from the same blood draw for two donors, one aged 18 to 29 and one aged 80 or older.

Libraries were prepared through 5' RACE. Instrument used: Illumina HiSeq 2500. A second PCR of about 6 to 11 cycles was run with a J-beta primer mix and a sample-barcoded 5' primer. Each TCR beta cDNA molecule received a unique molecular identifier from a template-switch 5' adaptor carrying 12 random nucleotides. Each sample yielded at least 3 million CDR3-containing paired-end reads. First-strand cDNA synthesis was performed from all RNA using the Mint cDNA synthesis kit, with priming by a TRBC-specific oligonucleotide. Following uracil-DNA glycosylase treatment, a first 18-cycle PCR with universal primers M1SS and BC2_uni_R was performed on all cDNA. From the authors' description of their analysis: For normalization, 1 million high-quality reads, each with a distinct molecular identifier, were randomly selected from each sample. Instead of being binned into consensus sequences, reads that shared molecular identifiers were thrown out. CDR3 identification, clonotype clustering and error correction used MiTCR with a Q25 quality threshold and the strictest error-elimination algorithm. A nonparametric unseen species model with Euler transformation was used to estimate a lower bound on total TCR beta diversity. TCRdb applied fastp at Q25 and MiXCR to the public reads, then kept only in-frame beta chains. Rows with one shared CDR3 protein collapse into an entry with the most common genes and DNA. TCRdb assigned the V and J calls; the authors' analysis was not used. The sample table holds about 640,000 distinct CDR3 sequences, of which about 54% were seen once. The leading ten clones occupy approximately 37% of the sample.

Study-level results and caveats: Compared with the aged group, the long-lived group had more naive CD4+ T cells, fewer expanded clones and increased TCR diversity, suggesting age selection. As age increased, observed TCR beta diversity per million T cells dropped in a roughly linear way, and a significant reduction was already evident by age roughly 40. Total diversity estimates from one million sequenced T cells were considered lower bounds and underestimates. The CMV infection status of donors was not known, potentially confounding age-related changes in expanded clonotypes. Because profiling used bulk unsorted PBMCs, naive and antigen-experienced compartments could not be compared conclusively. Observed TCR beta diversity correlated strongly with the percentage of naive T cells measured by flow cytometry.

The chain joins TRBV2 to TRBJ2-1; the central 7 bases match TRBD1. The TCR sequence derives from a man between 60 and 75 years old in good health. Input material: blood. Read as DNA, the sequence is TGTGCCAGCACCAGGGGGATTTCCTACAATGAGCAGTTCTTC. Its coded protein is CASTRGISYNEQFF.